This T cell receptor beta chain was captured in a study of cytomegalovirus exposure and HLA in healthy donors. Concerning this clone: What it binds is unknown.

The germline CDR1 and CDR2 sequences are SNHLY and FYNNEI. The CDR3 is made up of 14 amino acids. The germline V and J ends were trimmed by 2 bases and 2 bases, with 8 bases remaining between them. Whole-study findings and limits: Per a later analysis, HLA-associated TCR beta chains showed more clonal expansion than other, equally common TCR beta chains. The authors listed 150 to 200 TCR beta chains as cytomegalovirus-associated. The authors reported that TCR beta sequences could predict HLA-A and HLA-B alleles. These predictions were accurate for most subjects in the first cohort. In vitro testing confirmed a few CMV-associated chains as specific for CMV antigens.

In the PCR, 60 Vbeta and 13 Jbeta primers were used. The protocol was immunoSEQ multiplex PCR, while the TCRdb copy is restricted to in-frame clones and leaves out a portion. The sample records under 200,000 clones, 75% to 90% being singletons. The specimen was PBMCs. The clonotype was recovered from a woman between 25 and 40 years old in good health and CMV-seronegative. J is TRBJ2-3 and V is TRBV2; D gene unclear. The CDR3, as DNA: TGTGCCAGCAGTGAAATACAGTACACAGATACGCAGTATTTT. Residues: CASSEIQYTDTQYF.